This T cell receptor beta chain stems from a study of T cells expressing NK-cell markers. The overall study: Out of eight donors sequenced, seven tested HCMV-seropositive and the remaining one seronegative.

Remarks on this clonotype: The antigen is not known.

The germline gives CDR1 MNHEY, CDR2 SMNVEV (reference sequence). This CDR3 comprises 17 residues. TCR beta cDNA was generated via 5'RACE template switching incorporating UMIs. With the 5' RACE reads reprocessed, TCRdb shows one record per CDR3 protein and no DNA. Its listing shows roughly 150,000 distinct CDR3 sequences. Whole-study findings and limits: Dominant NKG2C+ clonotypes made up about 1.0-7.5% of CD8+ T cells in more than 5 donors. Similarly, these clonotypes led the CD3+CD56-NKG2C+ fraction as well in a few donors.

The origin of this receptor is a man aged 18-70 years in good health. Specimen: blood T cells: a sorted CD56 or NKG2C T cell subset, CD4+ or CD8+ T cells, or bulk PBMC T cells (not recorded which). The V gene is TRBV27, the J gene TRBJ2-7; the TCRdb call, TRBD1, lacks DNA for checking. Here the CDR3 reads CASSLMGGGGTGDEQYF.